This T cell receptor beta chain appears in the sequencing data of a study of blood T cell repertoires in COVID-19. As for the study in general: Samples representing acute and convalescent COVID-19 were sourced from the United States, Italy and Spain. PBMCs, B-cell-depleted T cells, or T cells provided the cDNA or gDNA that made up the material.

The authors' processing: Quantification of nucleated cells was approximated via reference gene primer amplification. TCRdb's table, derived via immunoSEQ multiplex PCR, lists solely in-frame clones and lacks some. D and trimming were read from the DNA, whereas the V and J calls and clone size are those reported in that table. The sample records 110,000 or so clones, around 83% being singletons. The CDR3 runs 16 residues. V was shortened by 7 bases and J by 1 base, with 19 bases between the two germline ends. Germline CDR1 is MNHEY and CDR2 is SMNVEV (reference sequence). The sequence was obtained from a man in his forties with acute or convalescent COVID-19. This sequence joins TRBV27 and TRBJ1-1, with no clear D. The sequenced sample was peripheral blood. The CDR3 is CASTPGGVLGNTEAFF. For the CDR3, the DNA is TGTGCCAGCACCCCCGGAGGCGTTTTGGGGAACACTGAAGCTTTCTTT.